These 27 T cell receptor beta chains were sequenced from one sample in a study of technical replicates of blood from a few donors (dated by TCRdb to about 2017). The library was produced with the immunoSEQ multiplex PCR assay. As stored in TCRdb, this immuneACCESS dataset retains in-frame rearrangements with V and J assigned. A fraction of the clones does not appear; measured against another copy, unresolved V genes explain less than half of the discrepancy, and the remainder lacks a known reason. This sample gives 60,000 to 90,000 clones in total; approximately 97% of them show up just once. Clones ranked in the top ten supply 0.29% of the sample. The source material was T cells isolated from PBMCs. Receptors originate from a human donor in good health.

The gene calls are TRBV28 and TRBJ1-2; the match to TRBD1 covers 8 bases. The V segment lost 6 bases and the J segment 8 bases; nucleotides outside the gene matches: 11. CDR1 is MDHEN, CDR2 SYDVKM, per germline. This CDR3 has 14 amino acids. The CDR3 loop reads CASRPLDRDGGYTF. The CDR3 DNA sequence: TGTGCCAGCAGGCCCCTGGACAGGGACGGGGGCTACACCTTC.

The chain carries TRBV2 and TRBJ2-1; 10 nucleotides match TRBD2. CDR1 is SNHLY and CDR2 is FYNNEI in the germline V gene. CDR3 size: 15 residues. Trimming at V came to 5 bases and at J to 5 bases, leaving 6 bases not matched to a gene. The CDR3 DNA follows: TGTGCCAGCAGTCGCCTAGCGGGAGCCAACAATGAGCAGTTCTTC. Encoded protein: CASSRLAGANNEQFF.

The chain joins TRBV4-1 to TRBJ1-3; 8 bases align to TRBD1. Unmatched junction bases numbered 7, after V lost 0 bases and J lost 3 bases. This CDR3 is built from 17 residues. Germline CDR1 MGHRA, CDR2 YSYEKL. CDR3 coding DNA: TGCGCCAGCAGCCAAGAGTCCCCGACAGGGGTTGGAAACACCATATATTTT. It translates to CASSQESPTGVGNTIYF.

The CDR3 region has the DNA TGTGCCATTCTCAGGGGAACCGGGGAGCTGTTTTTT. It encodes CAILRGTGELFF. The chain is built from TRBV10-3 and TRBJ2-2; possibly TRBD1 for D (6 bases). CDR1 is ENHRY, CDR2 SYGVKD, per germline. The CDR3 contains 12 residues. V gave up 9 bases and J gave up 5 bases, with 10 bases separating them.

The CDR3 region has the DNA TGCAGCGTTGAGAGCGGCTCTGGGGCCAACGTCCTGACTTTC. Translation gives CSVESGSGANVLTF. The V and J genes are TRBV29-1 and TRBJ2-6; maybe TRBD2 (5 bases). The CDR3 loop spans 14 amino acids. V was cut by 3 bases and J by 0 bases, with 6 bases left in between. The germline gives CDR1 SQVTM, CDR2 ANQGSEA.

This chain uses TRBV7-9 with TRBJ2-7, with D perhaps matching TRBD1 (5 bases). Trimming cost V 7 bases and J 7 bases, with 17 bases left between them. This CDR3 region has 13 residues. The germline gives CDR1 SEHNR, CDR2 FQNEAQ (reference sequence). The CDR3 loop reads CASKWGLEGEQYF. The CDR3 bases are TGTGCCAGCAAGTGGGGCTTAGAAGGTGAGCAGTACTTC.

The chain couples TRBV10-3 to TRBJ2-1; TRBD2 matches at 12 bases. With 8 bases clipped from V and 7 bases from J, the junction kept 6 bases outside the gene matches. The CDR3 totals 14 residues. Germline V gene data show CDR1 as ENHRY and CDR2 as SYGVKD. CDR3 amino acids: CAIGTLAGGNEQFF. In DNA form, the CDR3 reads TGTGCCATCGGCACACTAGCGGGAGGTAATGAGCAGTTCTTC.

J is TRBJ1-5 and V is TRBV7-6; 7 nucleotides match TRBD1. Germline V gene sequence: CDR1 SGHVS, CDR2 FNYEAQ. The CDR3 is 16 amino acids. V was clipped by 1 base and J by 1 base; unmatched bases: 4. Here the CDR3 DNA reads TGTGCCAGCAGCTTAGGGACAGGAGGAAGCAATCAGCCCCAGCATTTT. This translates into CASSLGTGGSNQPQHF. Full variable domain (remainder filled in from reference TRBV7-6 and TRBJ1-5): GAGVSQSPRYKVTKRGQDVALRCDPISGHVSLYWYRQALGQGPEFLTYFNYEAQQDKSGLPNDRFSAERPEGSISTLTIQRTEQRDSAMYRCASSLGTGGSNQPQHFGDGTRLSIL.

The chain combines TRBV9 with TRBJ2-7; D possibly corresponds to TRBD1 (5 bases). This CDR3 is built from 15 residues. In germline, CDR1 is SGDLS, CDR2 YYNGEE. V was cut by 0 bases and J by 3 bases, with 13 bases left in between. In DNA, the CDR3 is TGTGCCAGCAGCGTAGTTGGTGACAGAGTCTACGAGCAGTACTTC. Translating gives CASSVVGDRVYEQYF.

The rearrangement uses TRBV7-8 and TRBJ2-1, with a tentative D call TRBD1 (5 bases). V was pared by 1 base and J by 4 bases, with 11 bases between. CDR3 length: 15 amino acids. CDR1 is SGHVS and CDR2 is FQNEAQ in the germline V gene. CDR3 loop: CASSLGQFLYNEQFF. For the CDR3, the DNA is TGTGCCAGCAGCTTAGGACAGTTCCTTTACAATGAGCAGTTCTTC.

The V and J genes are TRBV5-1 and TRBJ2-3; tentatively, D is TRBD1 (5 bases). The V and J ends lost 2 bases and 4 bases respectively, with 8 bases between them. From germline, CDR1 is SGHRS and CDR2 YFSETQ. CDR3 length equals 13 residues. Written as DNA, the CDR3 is TGCGCCAGCAGCTTAGGGGTCCCAGATACGCAGTATTTT. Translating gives CASSLGVPDTQYF.

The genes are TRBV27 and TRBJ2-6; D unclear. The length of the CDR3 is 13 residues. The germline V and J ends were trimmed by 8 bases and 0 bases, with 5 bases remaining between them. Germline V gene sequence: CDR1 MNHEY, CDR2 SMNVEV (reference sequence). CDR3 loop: CASRSSGANVLTF. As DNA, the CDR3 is TGTGCCAGCCGGAGCTCTGGGGCCAACGTCCTGACTTTC.

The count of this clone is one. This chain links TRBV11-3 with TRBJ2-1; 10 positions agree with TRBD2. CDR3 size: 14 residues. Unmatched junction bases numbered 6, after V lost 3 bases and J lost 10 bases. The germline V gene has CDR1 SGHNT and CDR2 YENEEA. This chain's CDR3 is CASSLSGLAPEQFF. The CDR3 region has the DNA TGTGCCAGCAGCTTGTCGGGACTAGCGCCCGAGCAGTTCTTC.

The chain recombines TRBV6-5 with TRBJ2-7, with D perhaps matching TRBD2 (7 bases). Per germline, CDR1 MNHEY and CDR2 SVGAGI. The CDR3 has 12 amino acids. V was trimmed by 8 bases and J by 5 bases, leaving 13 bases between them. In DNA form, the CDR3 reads TGTGCCAGCTCGATGGGGGGGCACGAGCAGTACTTC. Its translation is CASSMGGHEQYF.

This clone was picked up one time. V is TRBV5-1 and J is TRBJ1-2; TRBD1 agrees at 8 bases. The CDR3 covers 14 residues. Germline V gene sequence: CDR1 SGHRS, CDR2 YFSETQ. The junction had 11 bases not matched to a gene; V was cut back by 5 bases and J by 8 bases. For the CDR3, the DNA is TGCGCCAGCAGTATGGGACAGACAGGGGAGGGCTACACCTTC. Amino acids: CASSMGQTGEGYTF.

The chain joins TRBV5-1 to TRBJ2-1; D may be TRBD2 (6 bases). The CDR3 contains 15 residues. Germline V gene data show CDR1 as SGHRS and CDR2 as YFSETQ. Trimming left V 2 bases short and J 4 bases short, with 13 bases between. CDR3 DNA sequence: TGCGCCAGCAGCTTAGGTCTGGCGGGGTACAATGAGCAGTTCTTC. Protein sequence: CASSLGLAGYNEQFF. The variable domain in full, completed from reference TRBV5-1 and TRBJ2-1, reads KAGVTQTPRYLIKTRGQQVTLSCSPISGHRSVSWYQQTPGQGLQFLFEYFSETQRNKGNFPGRFSGRQFSNSRSEMNVSTLELGDSALYLCASSLGLAGYNEQFFGPGTRLTVL.

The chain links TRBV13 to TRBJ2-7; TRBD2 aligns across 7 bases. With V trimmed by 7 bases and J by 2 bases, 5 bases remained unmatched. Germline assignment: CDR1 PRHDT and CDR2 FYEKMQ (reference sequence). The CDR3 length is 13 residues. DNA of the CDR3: TGTGCCAGCATGGGGGGGGAGGCCTACGAGCAGTACTTC. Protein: CASMGGEAYEQYF.

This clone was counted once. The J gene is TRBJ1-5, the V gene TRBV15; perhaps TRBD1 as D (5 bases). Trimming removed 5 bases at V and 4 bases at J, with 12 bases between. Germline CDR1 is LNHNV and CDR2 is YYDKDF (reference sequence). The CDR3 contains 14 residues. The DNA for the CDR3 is TGTGCCACCAGCCGCGGGACGGTTAATCAGCCCCAGCATTTT. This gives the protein CATSRGTVNQPQHF.

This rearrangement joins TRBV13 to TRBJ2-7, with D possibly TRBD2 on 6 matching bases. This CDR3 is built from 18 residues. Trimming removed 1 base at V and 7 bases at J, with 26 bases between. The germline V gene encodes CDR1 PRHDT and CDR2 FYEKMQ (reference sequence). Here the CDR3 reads CASSLESTAGTTSCEQYF. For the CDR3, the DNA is TGTGCCAGCAGCTTAGAATCTACGGCGGGAACCACCTCCTGTGAGCAGTACTTC. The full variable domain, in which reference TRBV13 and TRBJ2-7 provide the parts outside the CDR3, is AAGVIQSPRHLIKEKRETATLKCYPIPRHDTVYWYQQGPGQDPQFLISFYEKMQSDKGSIPDRFSAQQFSDYHSELNMSSLELGDSALYFCASSLESTAGTTSCEQYFGPGTRLTVT.

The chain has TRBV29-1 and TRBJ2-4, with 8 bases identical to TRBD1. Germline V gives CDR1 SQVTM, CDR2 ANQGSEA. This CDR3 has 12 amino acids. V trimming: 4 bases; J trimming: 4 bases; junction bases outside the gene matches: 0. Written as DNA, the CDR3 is TGCAGCGTTGGACAGGGGAAAAACATTCAGTACTTC. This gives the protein CSVGQGKNIQYF. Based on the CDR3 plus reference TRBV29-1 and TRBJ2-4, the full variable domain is SAVISQKPSRDICQRGTSLTIQCQVDSQVTMMFWYRQQPGQSLTLIATANQGSEATYESGFVIDKFPISRPNLTFSTLTVSNMSPEDSSIYLCSVGQGKNIQYFGAGTRLSVL.

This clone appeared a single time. The CDR3 is CASSLGTSGTLWELFF. CDR3 nucleotides: TGCGCCAGCAGCCTAGGGACTAGCGGGACCCTCTGGGAGCTGTTTTTT. The V gene is TRBV5-1, the J gene TRBJ2-2, with 13 bases fitting TRBD2. CDR3 size: 16 residues. Germline CDR1 SGHRS, CDR2 YFSETQ. J lost 9 bases, V lost 4 bases, and 9 bases had no gene match.

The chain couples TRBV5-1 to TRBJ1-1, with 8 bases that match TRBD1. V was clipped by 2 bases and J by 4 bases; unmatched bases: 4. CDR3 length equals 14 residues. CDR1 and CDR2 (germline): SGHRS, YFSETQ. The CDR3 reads CASSLQGGGTEAFF. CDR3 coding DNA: TGCGCCAGCAGCTTACAGGGGGGGGGCACTGAAGCTTTCTTT.

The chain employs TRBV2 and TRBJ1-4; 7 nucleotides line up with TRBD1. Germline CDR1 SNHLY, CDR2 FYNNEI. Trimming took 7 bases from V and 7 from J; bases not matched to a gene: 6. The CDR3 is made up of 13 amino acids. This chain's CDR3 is CASKNGQVEKLFF. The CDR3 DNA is TGTGCCAGCAAAAATGGACAGGTTGAAAAACTGTTTTTT. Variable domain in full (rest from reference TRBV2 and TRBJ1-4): EPEVTQTPSHQVTQMGQEVILRCVPISNHLYFYWYRQILGQKVEFLVSFYNNEISEKSEIFDDQFSVERPDGSNFTLKIRSTKLEDSAMYFCASKNGQVEKLFFGSGTQLSVL.

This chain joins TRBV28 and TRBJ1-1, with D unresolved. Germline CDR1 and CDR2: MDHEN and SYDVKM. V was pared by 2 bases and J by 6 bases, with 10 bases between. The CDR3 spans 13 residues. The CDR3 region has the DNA TGTGCCAGCAGTTTACACAGACCTTCTGAAGCTTTCTTT. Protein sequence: CASSLHRPSEAFF.

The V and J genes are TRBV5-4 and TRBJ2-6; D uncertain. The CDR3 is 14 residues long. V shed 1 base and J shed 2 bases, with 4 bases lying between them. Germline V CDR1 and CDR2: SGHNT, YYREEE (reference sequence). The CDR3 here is CASSLRAGANVLTF. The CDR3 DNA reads TGTGCCAGCAGCTTGAGAGCTGGGGCCAACGTCCTGACTTTC.

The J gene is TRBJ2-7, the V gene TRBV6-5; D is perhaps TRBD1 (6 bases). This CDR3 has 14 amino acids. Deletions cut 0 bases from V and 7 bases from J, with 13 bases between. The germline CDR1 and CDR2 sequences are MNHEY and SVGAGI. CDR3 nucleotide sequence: TGTGCCAGCAGTTACTCGGGACACCCCCTGGAGCAGTACTTC. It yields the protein CASSYSGHPLEQYF.

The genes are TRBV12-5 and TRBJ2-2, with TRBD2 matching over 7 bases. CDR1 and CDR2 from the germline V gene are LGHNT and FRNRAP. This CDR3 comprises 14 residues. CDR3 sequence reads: CAHTSSGPTGELFF. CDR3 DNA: TGTGCCCATACGAGTAGCGGGCCGACCGGGGAGCTGTTTTTT. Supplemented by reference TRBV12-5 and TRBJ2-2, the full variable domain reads DARVTQTPRHKVTEMGQEVTMRCQPILGHNTVFWYRQTMMQGLELLAYFRNRAPLDDSGMPKDRFSAEMPDATLATLKIQPSEPRDSAVYFCAHTSSGPTGELFFGEGSRLTVL.